What follows are 32 T cell receptor beta chains derived from one specimen sequenced in a study of cytomegalovirus exposure and HLA in healthy donors. Amplification used 60 Vbeta primers and 13 Jbeta primers. The protocol was immunoSEQ multiplex PCR, while the TCRdb copy is restricted to in-frame clones and leaves out a portion. The data hold about 150,000 clones, with about 82% observed a single time. The sample consisted of PBMCs. These receptors all stem from a male donor in good health and CMV-seronegative.

The J gene is TRBJ1-4, the V gene TRBV19; perhaps TRBD1 as D (5 bases). Germline lookup yields CDR1 LNHDA and CDR2 SQIVND (reference sequence). This CDR3 contains 13 residues. V lost 7 bases to trimming and J lost 8 bases, with 14 bases between them. The CDR3: CASTRTPREKLFF. In DNA form, the CDR3 reads TGTGCCAGTACTAGGACACCGAGGGAAAAACTGTTTTTT.

The V call is TRBV7-8, the J call TRBJ2-7, with 7 bases aligning to TRBD2. With 0 bases clipped from V and 5 bases from J, the junction kept 16 bases outside the gene matches. Germline V gene lookup returns CDR1 SGHVS and CDR2 FQNEAQ. The CDR3 has 18 residues. CDR3 nucleotide sequence: TGTGCCAGCAGCTTAGCGCGGGGACTACCAAGCGGCATTAACGAGCAGTACTTC. Its translation is CASSLARGLPSGINEQYF.

This chain links TRBV6-6 with TRBJ2-1; possible D gene TRBD1, 5 bases. Trimming removed 0 bases from V and 9 bases from J, with 12 bases in between. This CDR3 is 14 amino acids long. From germline, CDR1 is MNHNY and CDR2 SVGAGI (reference sequence). The CDR3 loop reads CASSYSGPPSEQFF. The DNA for the CDR3 is TGTGCCAGCAGTTACTCGGGGCCACCCAGTGAGCAGTTCTTC.

The J gene is TRBJ2-5, the V gene TRBV30; 7 nucleotides align to TRBD2. Germline assignment: CDR1 GTSNPN and CDR2 SVGIG (reference sequence). Losses at the gene ends were 1 base for V and 5 bases for J; bases not matched to a gene: 4. The CDR3 contains 13 residues. The CDR3 sequence is CAWSGGGIETQYF. CDR3 coding DNA: TGTGCCTGGAGTGGGGGGGGGATTGAGACCCAGTACTTC.

The chain employs TRBV6-1 and TRBJ1-2; the D gene is possibly TRBD1 (6 bases). From germline, CDR1 is MNHNS and CDR2 SASEGT. The CDR3 has 14 residues. V was trimmed by 4 bases and J by 7 bases, leaving 16 bases between them. The CDR3 is CASSGEGGRGGYTF. The CDR3 DNA reads TGTGCCAGCAGTGGGGAGGGGGGGCGCGGTGGCTACACCTTC.

This clone was counted a few times. This chain connects TRBV5-1 to TRBJ1-2; D call uncertain. Trimming stripped 3 bases from V and 4 bases from J, with 16 bases between. The CDR3 contains 15 residues. Per the germline V gene, CDR1 is SGHRS and CDR2 is YFSETQ. CDR3 nucleotides: TGCGCCAGCAGCTCGGACGGGAGGGATCCCTATGGCTACACCTTC. This translates into CASSSDGRDPYGYTF.

J is TRBJ1-2 and V is TRBV27; TRBD1 matches 9 bases. J was trimmed by 3 bases and V by 5 bases; bases with no gene match: 4. Germline lookup yields CDR1 MNHEY and CDR2 SMNVEV (reference sequence). The CDR3 runs to 14 residues. The CDR3 here is CASSVQGADYGYTF. The CDR3 nucleotides read TGTGCCAGCAGTGTACAGGGGGCGGACTATGGCTACACCTTC.

CDR3 region: CASGLGTGTETQYF. The CDR3, as DNA: TGTGCTAGTGGTTTGGGAACAGGGACCGAGACCCAGTACTTC. The genes are TRBV12-5 and TRBJ2-5, with TRBD1 as a possible D gene (6 bases). In germline, CDR1 is LGHNT, CDR2 FRNRAP. The CDR3 length is 14 residues. V was shortened by 1 base and J by 5 bases, with 11 bases between the two germline ends.

V gene TRBV29-1 combines with J gene TRBJ2-1; TRBD1 matches 7 bases. In germline, CDR1 is SQVTM, CDR2 ANQGSEA. The CDR3 totals 13 residues. J was trimmed by 2 bases and V by 7 bases; bases with no gene match: 5. The CDR3 DNA is TGCAGCGGTACAGGGGTCACCTACAATGAGCAGTTCTTC. Residues: CSGTGVTYNEQFF.

The genes are TRBV18 and TRBJ1-1; a possible D gene is TRBD1 (6 bases). V lost 5 bases and J lost 0, with 25 bases in between. This CDR3 has 19 residues. Germline CDR1 reads KGHSH; CDR2 reads LQKENI. Here the CDR3 reads CASSSTPGQPAYLNTEAFF. CDR3 sequence (DNA): TGTGCCAGCTCATCGACCCCGGGACAACCAGCCTACTTGAACACTGAAGCTTTCTTT.

The V gene is TRBV27, the J gene TRBJ2-3; D may be TRBD2 (6 bases). V lost 7 bases, J lost 0 bases, and 14 bases lay in between. Germline-derived CDR1 and CDR2 are MNHEY and SMNVEV (reference sequence). This CDR3 has 15 amino acids. The DNA for the CDR3 is TGTGCCAGCACCCAAAGGGGACTGAGCACAGATACGCAGTATTTT. This sequence encodes CASTQRGLSTDTQYF.

CDR3 DNA sequence: TGTGCCAGCAGCTTACGTCCTAGCGGGAGTTGGTACGAGCAGTACTTC. It specifies CASSLRPSGSWYEQYF. The gene calls are TRBV7-2 and TRBJ2-7; 10 bases line up with TRBD2. This CDR3 comprises 16 residues. V dropped 2 bases and J dropped 4; count of bases not matched to a gene: 8. Germline V CDR1 and CDR2: SGHTA, FQGNSA.

J is TRBJ1-5 and V is TRBV6-1; 9 positions match TRBD1. The V gene end was trimmed by 0 bases and the J gene end by 4 bases; junction bases not matched to a gene: 13. From germline, CDR1 is MNHNS and CDR2 SASEGT. The CDR3 extends over 19 amino acids. The CDR3 nucleotides are TGTGCCAGCAGTGAAGCGCTTCATTCTGGGACAGGGAAGAATCAGCCCCAGCATTTT. Translation: CASSEALHSGTGKNQPQHF.

The chain couples TRBV5-4 to TRBJ1-6; the match to TRBD1 covers 8 bases. J was trimmed by 8 bases and V by 4 bases; bases with no gene match: 8. The CDR3 is 15 residues long. Germline lookup yields CDR1 SGHNT and CDR2 YYREEE (reference sequence). CDR3 sequence reads: CASSPPDRDYSPLHF. The CDR3 DNA reads TGTGCCAGCAGCCCTCCGGACAGGGACTATTCACCCCTCCACTTT.

This clone came up once. The chain uses TRBV2 and TRBJ1-6, with 8 bases aligning to TRBD1. With V trimmed by 5 bases and J by 7 bases, 7 bases remained unmatched. This CDR3 contains 15 residues. Germline CDR1 SNHLY, CDR2 FYNNEI. The CDR3 DNA follows: TGTGCCAGCAGTAAAGACAGGGGATGGAATTCACCCCTCCACTTT. Amino acids: CASSKDRGWNSPLHF. Looking up the rest from reference TRBV2 and TRBJ1-6 gives the full variable domain: EPEVTQTPSHQVTQMGQEVILRCVPISNHLYFYWYRQILGQKVEFLVSFYNNEISEKSEIFDDQFSVERPDGSNFTLKIRSTKLEDSAMYFCASSKDRGWNSPLHFGNGTRLTVT.

This chain links TRBV29-1 with TRBJ2-1, with 12 positions matching TRBD2. V lost 3 bases, J lost 3 bases, and 12 bases stayed unmatched. Germline V gives CDR1 SQVTM, CDR2 ANQGSEA. This CDR3 region has 18 residues. The CDR3 region has the DNA TGCAGCGTTGATGGGTCTCTGGGACTAGCGGGTGACTACAATGAGCAGTTCTTC. Its protein product is CSVDGSLGLAGDYNEQFF.

This rearrangement joins TRBV27 to TRBJ2-1; 7 bases fit TRBD1. This CDR3 is 17 amino acids long. Germline assignment: CDR1 MNHEY and CDR2 SMNVEV (reference sequence). The ends lost 5 bases at V and 1 base at J; junction bases unmatched: 11. The CDR3 coding sequence is TGTGCCAGCAGTACGACAGGGCCCGCTGGTTCCTACAATGAGCAGTTCTTC. This gives the protein CASSTTGPAGSYNEQFF.

J is TRBJ2-2 and V is TRBV5-5, with 14 bases fitting TRBD2. CDR3 length: 15 amino acids. With V trimmed by 4 bases and J by 6 bases, 2 bases remained unmatched. Germline CDR1 reads SGHKS; CDR2 reads YYEKEE (reference sequence). CDR3 DNA: TGTGCCAGCAGCAAGGGACTAGCGGGAGCCGGGGAGCTGTTTTTT. Its translation is CASSKGLAGAGELFF.

The chain employs TRBV10-2 and TRBJ2-1; 12 positions agree with TRBD2. Germline V lookup: CDR1 WSHSY, CDR2 SAAADI. The V and J ends lost 6 bases and 4 bases, in that order; junction bases with no gene match: 4. The CDR3 has 15 residues. CDR3 protein: CASSRTSGIYNEQFF. CDR3 DNA: TGCGCCAGCAGCCGGACTAGCGGGATATACAATGAGCAGTTCTTC.

The J gene is TRBJ2-3, the V gene TRBV7-2; 7 bases align to TRBD2. Per the germline V gene, CDR1 is SGHTA and CDR2 is FQGNSA. The CDR3 spans 15 residues. Trimming at V came to 3 bases and at J to 1 base, leaving 4 bases not matched to a gene. The CDR3 protein is CASSFGGGRTDTQYF. CDR3 nucleotides: TGTGCCAGCAGCTTCGGCGGGGGACGCACAGATACGCAGTATTTT. Combining the CDR3 with reference TRBV7-2 and TRBJ2-3 gives the whole variable domain GAGVSQSPSNKVTEKGKDVELRCDPISGHTALYWYRQSLGQGLEFLIYFQGNSAPDKSGLPSDRFSAERTGGSVSTLTIQRTQQEDSAVYLCASSFGGGRTDTQYFGPGTRLTVL.

The chain joins TRBV28 to TRBJ2-7; D may be TRBD1 (5 bases). Trimming removed 7 bases from V and 4 bases from J, with 11 bases in between. CDR3 length: 12 amino acids. CDR1 and CDR2 (germline): MDHEN, SYDVKM. The CDR3 nucleotides are TGTGCCAGCAATCAACAGGCGTACGAGCAGTACTTC. As protein: CASNQQAYEQYF.

The CDR3 protein is CASSLFGGGPSETQYF. CDR3 sequence (DNA): TGTGCCAGCAGCCTCTTCGGGGGAGGGCCCTCGGAGACCCAGTACTTC. This chain connects TRBV28 to TRBJ2-5, with TRBD2 identical over 7 bases. The V gene's germline CDR1 is MDHEN and CDR2 SYDVKM. The CDR3 covers 16 residues. The J segment lost 5 bases and the V segment lost 6 bases, leaving 15 bases of the junction unmatched. Using reference TRBV28 and TRBJ2-5 for the parts outside the CDR3, the full variable domain is DVKVTQSSRYLVKRTGEKVFLECVQDMDHENMFWYRQDPGLGLRLIYFSYDVKMKEKGDIPEGYSVSREKKERFSLILESASTNQTSMYLCASSLFGGGPSETQYFGPGTRLLVL.

The chain is built from TRBV6-5 and TRBJ1-6, with D possibly TRBD1 on 5 matching bases. V lost 5 bases and J 8 bases, leaving 10 bases between the germline ends. This CDR3 is 13 amino acids long. Germline-derived CDR1 and CDR2 are MNHEY and SVGAGI. The CDR3, as DNA: TGTGCCAGCAGTCGTACAGGCTATTCACCCCTCCACTTT. Residues: CASSRTGYSPLHF.

The chain couples TRBV19 to TRBJ1-2; D not resolved. V lost 10 bases, J lost 5 bases, and 17 bases lay in between. This CDR3 spans 13 amino acids. Germline CDR1 reads LNHDA; CDR2 reads SQIVND (reference sequence). The CDR3 sequence is CATTPRESYGYTF. For the CDR3, the DNA is TGTGCCACCACTCCGAGGGAGTCATATGGCTACACCTTC.

This clone came up once. The chain couples TRBV5-6 to TRBJ2-1; 7 bases map to TRBD1. Trimming took 4 bases from V and 6 from J; bases not matched to a gene: 7. Germline V gene data show CDR1 as SGHDT and CDR2 as YYEEEE. CDR3 length equals 14 residues. The CDR3 reads CASSLGTGVNEQFF. CDR3 sequence (DNA): TGTGCCAGCAGCCTGGGAACAGGGGTCAATGAGCAGTTCTTC.

This chain connects TRBV15 to TRBJ2-1, with D tentatively TRBD2 (5 bases). CDR3 length: 13 amino acids. V was shortened by 4 bases and J by 7 bases, with 11 bases between the two germline ends. Germline CDR1 reads LNHNV; CDR2 reads YYDKDF (reference sequence). The CDR3 reads CATSTRSGNEQFF. In nucleotides, the CDR3 is TGTGCCACCAGCACCCGATCGGGGAATGAGCAGTTCTTC.

This clone has a handful of counts. The J gene is TRBJ2-7, the V gene TRBV6-1, with TRBD2 matching over 9 bases. The CDR3 totals 15 residues. V shed 2 bases and J 3 bases; nucleotides not matched to a gene: 5. CDR1 is MNHNS, CDR2 SASEGT, per germline. The CDR3 DNA sequence: TGTGCCAGCAGTGAATTAGCGGGGGCGGGCTACGAGCAGTACTTC. The encoded protein is CASSELAGAGYEQYF.

The chain combines TRBV2 with TRBJ2-7; D is unresolved. The CDR3 is 13 residues long. CDR1 and CDR2 from the germline V gene are SNHLY and FYNNEI. The V end was cut by 2 bases, the J end by 3 bases, with 8 bases between. The CDR3 nucleotides read TGTGCCAGCAGTGAATGGCACAGCTACGAGCAGTACTTC. Amino acids: CASSEWHSYEQYF.

The CDR3 region is CASSPGTSGNRNEQFF. The CDR3 coding sequence is TGTGCCAGCAGCCCTGGGACTAGCGGGAACCGCAATGAGCAGTTCTTC. V and J are TRBV11-3 and TRBJ2-1; 13 positions match TRBD2. The CDR3 runs to 16 residues. Looked up from germline, CDR1 is SGHNT and CDR2 is YENEEA. Trimming cost V 5 bases and J 6 bases; bases outside gene matches: 7.

In this sample, this clone turned up once. The J gene is TRBJ2-1, the V gene TRBV10-2; 11 bases align to TRBD2. Germline values: CDR1 WSHSY, CDR2 SAAADI. The J segment lost 0 bases and the V segment lost 6 bases, leaving 16 bases of the junction unmatched. The CDR3 is 20 residues long. The CDR3 region has the DNA TGCGCCAGCAGCGATTTAGGGACTAGCGGTCTGGGCCGCTCCTACAATGAGCAGTTCTTC. It is translated as CASSDLGTSGLGRSYNEQFF.

This clone came up once. This CDR3 is CASSSGFGGRDDYGYTF. The DNA of the CDR3 is TGTGCCAGCAGCTCGGGCTTCGGGGGGCGAGACGACTATGGCTACACCTTC. The chain is built from TRBV7-9 and TRBJ1-2, with D possibly TRBD1 on 6 matching bases. CDR1 is SEHNR and CDR2 is FQNEAQ in the germline V gene (reference sequence). This CDR3 spans 17 amino acids. Trimming took 4 bases from V and 3 from J, leaving 21 bases between them.

The chain combines TRBV7-8 with TRBJ2-7, with TRBD2 matching 15 bases. The length of the CDR3 is 16 residues. Germline CDR1 and CDR2: SGHVS and FQNEAQ. V lost 5 bases and J lost 4; bases outside the gene matches: 6. DNA of the CDR3: TGTGCCAGCAGCCCTTGGACTAGCGGGGGGGGGTACGAGCAGTACTTC. It codes for CASSPWTSGGGYEQYF.